A single TCR beta chain is shown here with its context. Its antigen is not identified. This sample stems from a study of OX40 agonist ivuxolimab in advanced cancers. Study summary: The study reported partial responses in three patients: one hepatocellular carcinoma, two cutaneous melanoma.

Measured with immunoSEQ multiplex PCR; TCRdb has only the in-frame clones, and not every one. Counted here are tens of thousands of clones, approximately 86% occurring once; the ten biggest clones make up 12% to 15%. General study findings and limits: The study observed clonal expansion of CD4+ and CD8+ blood T cells by week 6 at 0.1 to 3.0 mg/kg. Some of the nonresponding patients also showed low levels of normalized T-cell clonal expansion.

Germline trimming cut 3 bases from V and 4 bases from J; bases unmatched to any gene: 4. The CDR3 is 15 residues long. Looked up from germline, CDR1 is MDHEN and CDR2 is SYDVKM. The sequencing here drew on CD4+ or CD8+ T cells sorted from blood, taken in a trial of the OX40 agonist ivuxolimab. The chain is built from TRBV28 and TRBJ1-1; the match to TRBD1 covers 11 bases. The TCR originated in an adult with an advanced solid tumor such as melanoma, head and neck, liver or kidney cancer. CDR3 sequence reads: CASSLPGTGGTEAFF. The CDR3 nucleotides read TGTGCCAGCAGTTTGCCCGGGACAGGGGGCACTGAAGCTTTCTTT.